These T cell receptor beta chains were read from a single sample in a study of Graves' ophthalmopathy and Graves' hyperthyroidism. MiXCR was run by TCRdb on the multiplex PCR reads, yielding one entry per CDR3 protein. The sample consists of some 240,000 distinct CDR3 sequences, around 45% of them appearing once. Input material: peripheral blood. These receptors were obtained from an adult man with Graves' ophthalmopathy. The CDR3 runs from the conserved cysteine through the conserved F or W. The D gene is left open where the match is weak. Only some rows state a clone size, as once, few, many or a class for expanded clones.

>TRBV18|NA|TRBJ2-7|NA
CASSHYRDYEQYF
TGTGCCAGCTCGCACTACAGGGACTACGAGCAGTACTTC
>TRBV20-1|many|TRBJ1-1|TRBD1
CSAREGTGRFTEAFF
TGCAGTGCTCGAGAGGGGACAGGGCGATTTACTGAAGCTTTCTTT
>TRBV7-9|NA|TRBJ1-2|NA
CASSLTGRDGYTF
TGTGCCAGCAGCTTAACAGGGAGAGACGGCTACACCTTC
>TRBV6-5|few|TRBJ1-2|NA
CASSDNRDYGYTF
TGTGCCAGCAGTGACAACAGGGACTATGGCTACACCTTC
>TRBV29-1|many|TRBJ1-1|NA
CSVEGRSEAFF
TGCAGCGTTGAAGGGCGGTCCGAAGCTTTCTTT
>TRBV9|few|TRBJ1-6|NA
CASSQAGNHSPLHF
TGTGCCAGCAGTCAAGCAGGGAACCATTCACCCCTCCACTTT
>TRBV12-3/TRBV12-4|NA|TRBJ1-2|NA
CASSYLSNYGYTF
TGTGCCAGCAGTTACCTCAGTAACTATGGCTACACCTTC
>TRBV5-1|NA|TRBJ2-3|TRBD2
CASSAGGLASTDTQYF
TGCGCCAGCAGCGCCGGGGGACTAGCGAGCACAGATACGCAGTATTTT
>TRBV10-3|few|TRBJ1-2|TRBD1
CAISAVTGGEEGYTF
TGTGCCATCAGCGCCGTTACAGGGGGCGAAGAGGGCTACACCTTC
>TRBV2|few|TRBJ1-1|TRBD1
CAARQGVNTEAFF
TGTGCCGCTAGACAGGGGGTAAACACTGAAGCTTTCTTT
>TRBV7-3|many|TRBJ2-5|TRBD1
CASSRTGGEYETQYF
TGTGCCAGCAGCCGGACAGGGGGCGAATATGAGACCCAGTACTTC
>TRBV6-5|few|TRBJ1-1|TRBD1
CASSRGTGTEAFF
TGTGCCAGCAGTAGAGGGACAGGGACCGAAGCTTTCTTT
>TRBV20-1|NA|TRBJ2-5|NA
CSAGVTSPGETQYF
TGCAGTGCCGGGGTCACGTCGCCAGGGGAGACCCAGTACTTC
>TRBV14|NA|TRBJ2-1|TRBD2
CASSPGLAGLKQFF
TGTGCCAGCAGTCCGGGACTAGCGGGGTTAAAGCAGTTCTTC
>TRBV2|NA|TRBJ1-1|NA
CASSEVGRSEAFF
TGTGCCAGCAGTGAGGTGGGCAGAAGTGAAGCTTTCTTT
>TRBV5-1|once|TRBJ2-7|TRBD1
CASSLAPGQRYEQYF
TGCGCCAGCAGCTTGGCCCCGGGACAGCGCTACGAGCAGTACTTC
>TRBV12-5|NA|TRBJ2-7|NA
CASAWGEHEQYF
TGTGCTAGTGCCTGGGGAGAGCACGAGCAGTACTTC
>TRBV30|NA|TRBJ2-2|TRBD1
CAWSKDRGFGGELFF
TGTGCCTGGAGTAAGGACAGGGGGTTCGGCGGGGAGCTGTTTTTT
>TRBV6-1|NA|TRBJ1-4|TRBD1
CASSGQGLIPNEKLFF
TGTGCCAGCAGTGGACAGGGGCTTATCCCGAATGAAAAACTGTTTTTT
>TRBV5-5|few|TRBJ1-1|NA
CASSLVSTFTEAFF
TGTGCCAGCAGCTTGGTATCCACCTTCACTGAAGCTTTCTTT
>TRBV7-8|NA|TRBJ1-4|NA
CASSLLDGNTGKLFF
TGTGCCAGCAGCTTACTCGACGGTAATACCGGAAAACTGTTTTTT
>TRBV4-1|NA|TRBJ2-5|TRBD2
CASSQRAGGPETQYF
TGCGCCAGCAGCCAAAGGGCGGGGGGCCCGGAGACCCAGTACTTC
>TRBV24-1|NA|TRBJ2-2|TRBD1
CATSDVGQGAPGELFF
TGTGCCACCAGTGATGTGGGACAGGGGGCTCCGGGGGAGCTGTTTTTT
>TRBV7-9|NA|TRBJ2-7|NA
CASTEGDKLEQYF
TGTGCCAGCACCGAGGGGGATAAACTCGAGCAGTACTTC
>TRBV5-4|NA|TRBJ2-7|NA
CASSAGQNTLFWYEQYF
TGTGCCAGCAGCGCGGGACAGAACACCCTCTTTTGGTACGAGCAGTACTTC
>TRBV7-9|NA|TRBJ2-7|NA
CASSRDGTPYEQYF
TGTGCCAGCAGCCGGGATGGGACACCCTACGAGCAGTACTTC
>TRBV15|many|TRBJ1-1|TRBD1
CATSHITGVRRTEAFF
TGTGCCACCAGCCATATAACAGGGGTTCGGAGAACTGAAGCTTTCTTT
>TRBV5-1|NA|TRBJ1-3|NA
CASRGTGNTIYF
TGCGCCAGCAGAGGTACAGGAAACACCATATATTTT
>TRBV2|NA|TRBJ2-1|NA
CASTRSQEQFF
TGTGCCAGCACCAGAAGTCAGGAGCAGTTCTTC
>TRBV10-3|NA|TRBJ1-6|TRBD1
CASSEDGQGDSPLHF
TGTGCCAGCAGTGAGGATGGACAGGGGGACTCACCCCTCCACTTT
>TRBV7-9|NA|TRBJ2-2|TRBD1
CASISSRGRGELFF
TGTGCCAGCATTAGCAGCAGGGGGCGTGGGGAGCTGTTTTTT
>TRBV10-3|few|TRBJ1-1|NA
CASSDVETEAFF
TGTGCCAGCAGTGACGTGGAGACTGAAGCTTTCTTT
>TRBV2|few|TRBJ2-5|NA
CASSAEWGPQETQYF
TGTGCCAGCAGTGCGGAATGGGGGCCCCAAGAGACCCAGTACTTC
>TRBV10-3|once|TRBJ1-5|NA
CAISEGNEQGWDQPQHF
TGTGCCATCAGTGAGGGAAACGAGCAGGGGTGGGATCAGCCCCAGCATTTT
>TRBV29-1|NA|TRBJ1-1|NA
CSVEGGGGESTEAFF
TGCAGCGTTGAAGGAGGCGGGGGGGAGAGCACTGAAGCTTTCTTT
>TRBV20-1|many|TRBJ2-5|TRBD1
CSARRTGHGEETQYF
TGCAGTGCTAGACGGACAGGGCATGGGGAAGAGACCCAGTACTTC
>TRBV20-1|NA|TRBJ2-6|TRBD2
CSARDSGRRSGANVLTF
TGCAGTGCTAGAGATAGCGGGCGGAGATCCGGGGCCAACGTCCTGACTTTC
>TRBV7-9|few|TRBJ1-1|NA
CASRSGFGSTEAFF
TGTGCCAGCAGGTCCGGCTTCGGGAGCACTGAAGCTTTCTTT
>TRBV10-3|many|TRBJ2-2|NA
CAIRRNTGELFF
TGTGCCATCAGACGGAACACCGGGGAGCTGTTTTTT
>TRBV25-1|NA|TRBJ1-6|NA
CASSEYTRGGGSPLHF
TGTGCCAGCAGTGAATATACGAGGGGAGGAGGTTCACCCCTCCACTTT
>TRBV6-9|few|TRBJ1-2|NA
CASSVSFSAVSGYTF
TGTGCCAGCAGTGTATCTTTCAGTGCGGTATCGGGCTACACCTTC
>TRBV25-1|NA|TRBJ2-2|TRBD2
CASAGLAGDEYTGELFF
TGTGCCAGCGCCGGGCTAGCGGGAGACGAATACACCGGGGAGCTGTTTTTT
>TRBV7-2|few|TRBJ1-6|NA
CASSREPNNHPLHF
TGTGCCAGCAGCCGGGAACCAAACAACCACCCCCTCCACTTT
>TRBV19|NA|TRBJ1-5|NA
CASSTVREQNQPQHF
TGTGCCAGTAGTACAGTCAGGGAGCAGAATCAGCCCCAGCATTTT
>TRBV6-5|few|TRBJ1-3|TRBD1
CASRGQGYSGNTIYF
TGTGCCAGCCGGGGACAGGGTTACTCTGGAAACACCATATATTTT
>TRBV7-2|NA|TRBJ2-7|TRBD2
CASSQGLAGVGNEQYF
TGTGCCAGCAGCCAAGGTTTGGCGGGAGTAGGAAACGAGCAGTACTTC
>TRBV20-1|NA|TRBJ1-5|TRBD1
CSAGPGTGALGNQPQHF
TGCAGTGCTGGTCCTGGGACAGGGGCGTTGGGCAATCAGCCCCAGCATTTT
>TRBV7-2|NA|TRBJ2-7|TRBD1
CASSLLAFPDREPYEQYF
TGTGCCAGCAGCTTATTAGCCTTTCCGGACAGGGAACCCTACGAGCAGTACTTC
>TRBV11-2|NA|TRBJ1-5|TRBD1
CASSLGTGGYQPQHF
TGTGCCAGCAGCTTAGGGACAGGGGGCTATCAGCCCCAGCATTTT
>TRBV5-4|NA|TRBJ2-7|TRBD1
CAKGQGPYEQYF
TGTGCCAAGGGACAGGGGCCCTACGAGCAGTACTTC
>TRBV7-2|NA|TRBJ2-7|NA
CASSFDISQGTYEQYF
TGTGCCAGCAGCTTTGACATTTCACAGGGAACCTACGAGCAGTACTTC
>TRBV2|few|TRBJ1-5|NA
CASSQDLGGMSNQPQHF
TGTGCCAGCAGCCAAGATTTGGGGGGTATGAGCAATCAGCCCCAGCATTTT
>TRBV7-9|few|TRBJ1-1|NA
CASSLVEAFF
TGTGCCAGCAGCTTAGTCGAAGCTTTCTTT
>TRBV10-3|NA|TRBJ1-2|NA
CAISPSYGYTF
TGTGCCATCAGTCCTTCCTATGGCTACACCTTC